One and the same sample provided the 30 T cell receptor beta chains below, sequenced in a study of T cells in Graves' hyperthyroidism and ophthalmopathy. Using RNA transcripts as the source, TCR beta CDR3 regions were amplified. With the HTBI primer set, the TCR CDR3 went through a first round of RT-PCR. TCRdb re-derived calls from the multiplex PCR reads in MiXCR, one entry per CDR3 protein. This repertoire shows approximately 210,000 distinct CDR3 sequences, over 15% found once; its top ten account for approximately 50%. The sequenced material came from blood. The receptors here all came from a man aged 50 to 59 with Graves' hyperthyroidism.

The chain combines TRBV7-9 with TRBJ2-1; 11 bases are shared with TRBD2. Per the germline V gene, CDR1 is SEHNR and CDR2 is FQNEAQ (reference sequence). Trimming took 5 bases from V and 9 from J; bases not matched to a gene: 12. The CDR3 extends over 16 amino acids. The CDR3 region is CASSPPSGRFVSEQFF. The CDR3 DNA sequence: TGTGCCAGCAGCCCCCCTAGCGGGAGGTTTGTGAGTGAGCAGTTCTTC.

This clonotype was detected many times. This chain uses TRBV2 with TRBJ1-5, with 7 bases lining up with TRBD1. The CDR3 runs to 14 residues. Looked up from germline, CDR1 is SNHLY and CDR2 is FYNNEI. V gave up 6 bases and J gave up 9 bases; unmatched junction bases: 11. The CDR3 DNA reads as TGTGCCAGCAGGTCGGACAGGAGAGCTGGGCCCCAGCATTTT. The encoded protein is CASRSDRRAGPQHF.

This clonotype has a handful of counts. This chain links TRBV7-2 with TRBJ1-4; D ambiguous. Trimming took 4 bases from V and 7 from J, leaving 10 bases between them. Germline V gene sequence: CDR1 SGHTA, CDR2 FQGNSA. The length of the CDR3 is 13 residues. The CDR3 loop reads CASSSDLSEKLFF. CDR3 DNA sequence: TGTGCCAGCAGCTCCGACCTTTCTGAAAAACTGTTTTTT.

The CDR3 bases are TGTGCCAGCAGCCCCGTGATACGCCCGGGCACTGAAGCTTTCTTT. It yields the protein CASSPVIRPGTEAFF. The chain recombines TRBV9 with TRBJ1-1; D uncertain. V lost 4 bases, J lost 4 bases, and 17 bases lay in between. The CDR3 contains 15 residues. CDR1 and CDR2 (germline): SGDLS, YYNGEE.

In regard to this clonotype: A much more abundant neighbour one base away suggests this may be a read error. CDR3 sequence: CASSTQSSYNEQYF. CDR3 nucleotide sequence: TGTGCCAGCTCCACTCAGAGCTCCTACAATGAGCAGTACTTC. This chain uses TRBV18 with TRBJ2-1; D gene uncertain. The end of the DNA is better explained by TRBJ2-7, so the J call may be wrong. CDR1 is KGHSH and CDR2 is LQKENI in the germline V gene. The CDR3 runs 14 residues.

This CDR3 is CASSLVAMNTEAFF. CDR3 nucleotide sequence: TGTGCCAGTAGTTTGGTTGCCATGAACACTGAAGCTTTCTTT. This chain uses TRBV19 with TRBJ1-1; unclear D gene. Germline V gives CDR1 LNHDA, CDR2 SQIVND (reference sequence). The CDR3 has 14 residues. The ends were cut back, 5 bases at V and 0 bases at J, with 10 bases in the middle. The entire variable domain, with the rest obtained from reference TRBV19 and TRBJ1-1, is as follows: DGGITQSPKYLFRKEGQNVTLSCEQNLNHDAMYWYRQDPGQGLRLIYYSQIVNDFQKGDIAEGYSVSREKKESFPLTVTSAQKNPTAFYLCASSLVAMNTEAFFGQGTRLTVV.

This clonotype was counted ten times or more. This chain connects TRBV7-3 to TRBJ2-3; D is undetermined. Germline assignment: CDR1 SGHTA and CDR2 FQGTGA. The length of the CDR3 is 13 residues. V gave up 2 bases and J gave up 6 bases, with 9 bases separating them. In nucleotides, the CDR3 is TGTGCCAGCAGCTTATCTCGCGGTGATACGCAGTATTTT. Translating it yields CASSLSRGDTQYF.

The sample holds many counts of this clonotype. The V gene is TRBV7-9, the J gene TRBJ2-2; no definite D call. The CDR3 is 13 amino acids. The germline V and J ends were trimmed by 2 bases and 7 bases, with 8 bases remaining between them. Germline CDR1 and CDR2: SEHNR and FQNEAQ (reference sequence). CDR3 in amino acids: CASSLRADGELFF. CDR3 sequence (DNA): TGTGCCAGCAGCTTAAGGGCGGACGGGGAGCTGTTTTTT.

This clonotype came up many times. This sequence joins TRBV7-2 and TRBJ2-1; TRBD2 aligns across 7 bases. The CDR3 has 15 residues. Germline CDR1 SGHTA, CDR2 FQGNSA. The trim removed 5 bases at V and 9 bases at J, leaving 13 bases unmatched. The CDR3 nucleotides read TGTGCCAGCAGCCCTGTGGGCGGGAGTATGGGTGAGCAGTTCTTC. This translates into CASSPVGGSMGEQFF. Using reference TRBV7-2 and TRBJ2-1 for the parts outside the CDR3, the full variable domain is GAGVSQSPSNKVTEKGKDVELRCDPISGHTALYWYRQSLGQGLEFLIYFQGNSAPDKSGLPSDRFSAERTGGSVSTLTIQRTQQEDSAVYLCASSPVGGSMGEQFFGPGTRLTVL.

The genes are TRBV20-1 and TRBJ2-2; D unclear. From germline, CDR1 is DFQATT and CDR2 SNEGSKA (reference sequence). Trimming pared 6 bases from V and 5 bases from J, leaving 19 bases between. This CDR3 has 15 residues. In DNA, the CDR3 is TGCAGTGCCCTTAAAGCCCGGGTTAGGACCGGGGAGCTGTTTTTT. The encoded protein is CSALKARVRTGELFF.

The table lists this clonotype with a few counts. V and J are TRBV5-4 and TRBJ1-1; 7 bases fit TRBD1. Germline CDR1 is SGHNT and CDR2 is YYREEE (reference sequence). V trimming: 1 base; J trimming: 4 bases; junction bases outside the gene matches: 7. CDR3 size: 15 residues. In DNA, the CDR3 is TGTGCCAGCAGCTTGAGTGGACAGGTGGGCACTGAAGCTTTCTTT. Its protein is CASSLSGQVGTEAFF.

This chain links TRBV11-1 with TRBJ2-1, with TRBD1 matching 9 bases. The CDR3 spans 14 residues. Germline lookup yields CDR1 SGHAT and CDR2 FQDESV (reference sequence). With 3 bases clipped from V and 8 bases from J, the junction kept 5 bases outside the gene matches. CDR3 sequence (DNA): TGTGCCAGCAGCTTTACAGGGGGCGCGGATGAGCAGTTCTTC. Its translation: CASSFTGGADEQFF.

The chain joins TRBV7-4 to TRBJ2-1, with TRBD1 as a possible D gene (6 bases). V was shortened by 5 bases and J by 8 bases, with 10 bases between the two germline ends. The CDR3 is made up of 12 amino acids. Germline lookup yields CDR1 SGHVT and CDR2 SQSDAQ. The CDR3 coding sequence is TGTGCCAGCAGCCCAGGGGACCATGAGCAGTTCTTC. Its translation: CASSPGDHEQFF.

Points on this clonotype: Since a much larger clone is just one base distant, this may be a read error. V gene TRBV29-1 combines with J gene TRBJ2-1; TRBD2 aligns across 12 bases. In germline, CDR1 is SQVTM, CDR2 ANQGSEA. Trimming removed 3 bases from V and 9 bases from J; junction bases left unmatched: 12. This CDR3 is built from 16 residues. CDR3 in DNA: TGCAGCGTTGACCCCTTACTAGCGGGAGGCTTTATTGAGCAGTTCTTC. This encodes CSVDPLLAGGFIEQFF.

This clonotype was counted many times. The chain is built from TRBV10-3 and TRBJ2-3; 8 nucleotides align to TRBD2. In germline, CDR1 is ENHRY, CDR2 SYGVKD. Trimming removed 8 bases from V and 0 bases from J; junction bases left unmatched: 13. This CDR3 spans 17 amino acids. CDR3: CAIAPVGGGVSTDTQYF. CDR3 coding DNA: TGTGCCATCGCCCCCGTCGGGGGGGGGGTTAGCACAGATACGCAGTATTTT.

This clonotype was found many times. CDR3 region: CASSPRTGWAEKLFF. CDR3 nucleotide sequence: TGTGCCAGCAGCCCACGGACAGGATGGGCTGAAAAACTGTTTTTT. The chain carries TRBV7-2 and TRBJ1-4, with 7 bases identical to TRBD1. Germline lookup yields CDR1 SGHTA and CDR2 FQGNSA. Trimming at V came to 5 bases and at J to 7 bases, leaving 10 bases not matched to a gene. The CDR3 extends over 15 amino acids. Complete variable domain (other parts from reference TRBV7-2 and TRBJ1-4): GAGVSQSPSNKVTEKGKDVELRCDPISGHTALYWYRQSLGQGLEFLIYFQGNSAPDKSGLPSDRFSAERTGGSVSTLTIQRTQQEDSAVYLCASSPRTGWAEKLFFGSGTQLSVL.

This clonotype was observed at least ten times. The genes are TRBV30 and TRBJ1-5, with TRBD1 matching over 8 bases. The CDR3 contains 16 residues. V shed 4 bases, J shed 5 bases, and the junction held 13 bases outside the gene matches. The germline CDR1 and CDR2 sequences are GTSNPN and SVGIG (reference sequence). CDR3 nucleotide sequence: TGTGCCTGGACCCCGGGGGCAGGGGGCCCTTATCAGCCCCAGCATTTT. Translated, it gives CAWTPGAGGPYQPQHF.

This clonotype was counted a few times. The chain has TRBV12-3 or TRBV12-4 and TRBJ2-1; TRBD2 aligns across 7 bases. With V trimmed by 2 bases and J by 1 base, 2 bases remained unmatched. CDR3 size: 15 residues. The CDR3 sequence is CASSLWRGSYNEQFF. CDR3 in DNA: TGTGCCAGCAGTTTATGGCGGGGGTCCTACAATGAGCAGTTCTTC.

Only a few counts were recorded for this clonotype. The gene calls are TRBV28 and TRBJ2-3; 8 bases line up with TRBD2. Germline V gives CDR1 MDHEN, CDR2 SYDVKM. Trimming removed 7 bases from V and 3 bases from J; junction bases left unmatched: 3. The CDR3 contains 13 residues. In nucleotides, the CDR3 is TGTGCCAGCACCCCGGGGGGGACAGATACGCAGTATTTT. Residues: CASTPGGTDTQYF.

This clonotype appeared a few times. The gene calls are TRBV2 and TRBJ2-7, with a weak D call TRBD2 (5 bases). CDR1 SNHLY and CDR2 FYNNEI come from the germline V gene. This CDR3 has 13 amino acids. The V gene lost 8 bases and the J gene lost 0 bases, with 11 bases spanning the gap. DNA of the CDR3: TGTGCCAGCCTCCGAGGGAGCTCCTACGAGCAGTACTTC. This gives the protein CASLRGSSYEQYF.

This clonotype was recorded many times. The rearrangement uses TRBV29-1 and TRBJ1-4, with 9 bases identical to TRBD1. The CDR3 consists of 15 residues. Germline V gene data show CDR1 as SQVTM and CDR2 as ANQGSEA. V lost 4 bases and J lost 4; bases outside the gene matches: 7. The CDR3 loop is CSVGDGGQGNEKLFF. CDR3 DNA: TGCAGCGTTGGCGATGGGGGACAGGGTAATGAAAAACTGTTTTTT.

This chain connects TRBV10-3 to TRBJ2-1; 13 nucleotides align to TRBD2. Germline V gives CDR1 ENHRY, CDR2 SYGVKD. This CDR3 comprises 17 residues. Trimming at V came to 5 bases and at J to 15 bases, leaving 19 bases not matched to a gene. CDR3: CAISYTRGTSGERRRFF. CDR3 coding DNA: TGTGCCATCAGTTACACCCGCGGGACTAGCGGGGAGCGTAGAAGGTTCTTC.

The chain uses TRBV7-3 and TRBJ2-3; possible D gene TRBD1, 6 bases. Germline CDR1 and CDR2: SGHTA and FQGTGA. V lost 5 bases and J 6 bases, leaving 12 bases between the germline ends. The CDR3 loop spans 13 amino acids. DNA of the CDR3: TGTGCCAGCAGCCCAAATCAGGGGGATACGCAGTATTTT. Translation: CASSPNQGDTQYF. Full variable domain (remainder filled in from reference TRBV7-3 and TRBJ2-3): GAGVSQTPSNKVTEKGKYVELRCDPISGHTALYWYRQSLGQGPEFLIYFQGTGAADDSGLPNDRFFAVRPEGSVSTLKIQRTERGDSAVYLCASSPNQGDTQYFGPGTRLTVL.

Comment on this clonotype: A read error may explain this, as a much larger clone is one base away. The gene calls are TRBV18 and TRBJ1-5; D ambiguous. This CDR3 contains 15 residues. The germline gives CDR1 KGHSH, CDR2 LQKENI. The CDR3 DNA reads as TGTGCCTGCTCACCTTCTTCTGATAGCAATCAGCCCCAGCATTTT. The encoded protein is CACSPSSDSNQPQHF.

The CDR3 here is CASGPARNTQYF. CDR3 in DNA: TGTGCCTCGGGGCCGGCCAGAAATACGCAGTATTTT. The chain couples TRBV30 to TRBJ2-3; the D gene could be TRBD1 or TRBD2 (5 bases each). This CDR3 has 12 amino acids. The germline V gene has CDR1 GTSNPN and CDR2 SVGIG (reference sequence). With 7 bases removed from V and 7 bases from J, the gap between germline ends came to 15 bases. The full variable domain, with the rest looked up from reference TRBV30 and TRBJ2-3, is SQTIHQWPATLVQPVGSPLSLECTVEGTSNPNLYWYRQAAGRGLQLLFYSVGIGQISSEVPQNLSASRPQDRQFILSSKKLLLSDSGFYLCASGPARNTQYFGPGTRLTVL.

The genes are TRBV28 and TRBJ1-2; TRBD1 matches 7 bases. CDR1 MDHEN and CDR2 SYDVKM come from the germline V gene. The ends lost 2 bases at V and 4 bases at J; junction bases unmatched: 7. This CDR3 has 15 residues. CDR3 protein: CASSLRKGQSYGYTF. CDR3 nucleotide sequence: TGTGCCAGCAGTTTACGTAAGGGACAGAGCTATGGCTACACCTTC.

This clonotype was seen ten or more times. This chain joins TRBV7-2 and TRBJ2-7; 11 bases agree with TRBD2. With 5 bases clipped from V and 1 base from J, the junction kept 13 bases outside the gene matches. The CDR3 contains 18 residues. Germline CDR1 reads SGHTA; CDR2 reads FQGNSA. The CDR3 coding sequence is TGTGCCAGCAGCCAAAGACTAGCGGGACACCCAATATCCTACGAGCAGTACTTC. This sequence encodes CASSQRLAGHPISYEQYF.

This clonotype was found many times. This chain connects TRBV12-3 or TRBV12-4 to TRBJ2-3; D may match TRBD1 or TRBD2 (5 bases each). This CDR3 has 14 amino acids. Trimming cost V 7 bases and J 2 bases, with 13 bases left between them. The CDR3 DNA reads TGTGCCAGCATAGAGGGGTACGTCACAGATACGCAGTATTTT. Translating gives CASIEGYVTDTQYF.

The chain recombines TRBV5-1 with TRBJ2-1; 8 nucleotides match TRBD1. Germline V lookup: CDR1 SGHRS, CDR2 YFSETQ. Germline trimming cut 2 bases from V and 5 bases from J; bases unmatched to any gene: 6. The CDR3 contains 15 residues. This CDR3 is CASSFGAGGHNEQFF. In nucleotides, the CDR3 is TGCGCCAGCAGCTTTGGGGCAGGGGGCCACAATGAGCAGTTCTTC. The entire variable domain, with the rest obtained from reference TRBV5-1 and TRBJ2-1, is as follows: KAGVTQTPRYLIKTRGQQVTLSCSPISGHRSVSWYQQTPGQGLQFLFEYFSETQRNKGNFPGRFSGRQFSNSRSEMNVSTLELGDSALYLCASSFGAGGHNEQFFGPGTRLTVL.

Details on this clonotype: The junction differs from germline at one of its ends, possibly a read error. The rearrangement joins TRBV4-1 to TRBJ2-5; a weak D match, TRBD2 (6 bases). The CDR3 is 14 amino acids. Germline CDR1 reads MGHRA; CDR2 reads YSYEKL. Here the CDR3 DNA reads TGCGCCGGCAGCCCCCTAGCGACCCAAGAGACCCAGTACTTC. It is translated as CAGSPLATQETQYF.